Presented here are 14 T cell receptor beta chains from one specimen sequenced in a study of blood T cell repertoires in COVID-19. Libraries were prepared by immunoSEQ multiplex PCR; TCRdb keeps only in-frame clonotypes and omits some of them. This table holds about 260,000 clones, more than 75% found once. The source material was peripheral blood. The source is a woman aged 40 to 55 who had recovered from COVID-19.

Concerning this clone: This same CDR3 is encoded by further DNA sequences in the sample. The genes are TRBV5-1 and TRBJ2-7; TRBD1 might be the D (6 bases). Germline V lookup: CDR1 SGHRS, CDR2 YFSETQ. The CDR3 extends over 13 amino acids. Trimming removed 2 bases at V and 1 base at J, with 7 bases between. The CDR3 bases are TGCGCCAGCAGCTTTACAGGGTCCTACGAGCAGTACTTC. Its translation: CASSFTGSYEQYF.

In DNA, the CDR3 is TGCGCCAGCAGCCCTTCCGCGGCAGAGACCCAGTACTTC. Translation gives CASSPSAAETQYF. This chain links TRBV5-1 with TRBJ2-5; the D is unclear. The CDR3 is 13 amino acids. Trimming removed 4 bases from V and 4 bases from J, with 11 bases in between. Germline CDR1 reads SGHRS; CDR2 reads YFSETQ.

The CDR3 region has the DNA TGTGCCAGCTCACTACTTGACAGGGAGGTCAGCAATCAGCCCCAGCATTTT. It specifies CASSLLDREVSNQPQHF. The rearrangement uses TRBV18 and TRBJ1-5; 7 bases agree with TRBD1. V was clipped by 4 bases and J by 1 base; unmatched bases: 10. Germline-derived CDR1 and CDR2 are KGHSH and LQKENI. The CDR3 has 17 amino acids.

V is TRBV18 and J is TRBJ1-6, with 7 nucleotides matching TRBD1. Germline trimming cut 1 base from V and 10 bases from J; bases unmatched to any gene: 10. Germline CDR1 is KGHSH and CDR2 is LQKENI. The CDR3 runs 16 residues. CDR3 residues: CASSPRRQGSGSPLHF. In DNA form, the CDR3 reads TGTGCCAGCTCACCACGAAGACAGGGCTCAGGATCACCCCTCCACTTT. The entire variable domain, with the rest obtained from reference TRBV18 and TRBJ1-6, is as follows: NAGVMQNPRHLVRRRGQEARLRCSPMKGHSHVYWYRQLPEEGLKFMVYLQKENIIDESGMPKERFSAEFPKEGPSILRIQQVVRGDSAAYFCASSPRRQGSGSPLHFGNGTRLTVT.

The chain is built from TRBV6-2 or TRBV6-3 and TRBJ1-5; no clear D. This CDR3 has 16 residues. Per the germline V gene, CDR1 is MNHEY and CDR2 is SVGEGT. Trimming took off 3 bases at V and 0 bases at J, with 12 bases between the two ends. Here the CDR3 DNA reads TGTGCCAGCAGTTATAGGTCGGGGAATAGCAATCAGCCCCAGCATTTT. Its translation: CASSYRSGNSNQPQHF.

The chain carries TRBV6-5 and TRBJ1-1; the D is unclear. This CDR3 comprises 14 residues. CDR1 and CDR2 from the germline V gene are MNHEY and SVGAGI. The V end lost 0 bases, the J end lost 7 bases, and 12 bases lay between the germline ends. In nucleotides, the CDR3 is TGTGCCAGCAGTTACTCGAGGGCCGTTTTTGAAGCTTTCTTT. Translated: CASSYSRAVFEAFF.

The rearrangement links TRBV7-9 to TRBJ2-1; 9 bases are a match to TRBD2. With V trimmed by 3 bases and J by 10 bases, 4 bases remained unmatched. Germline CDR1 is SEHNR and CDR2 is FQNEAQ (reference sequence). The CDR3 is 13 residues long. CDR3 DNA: TGTGCCAGCAGCTTTATAGCGGGGGAAGAGCAGTTCTTC. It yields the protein CASSFIAGEEQFF.

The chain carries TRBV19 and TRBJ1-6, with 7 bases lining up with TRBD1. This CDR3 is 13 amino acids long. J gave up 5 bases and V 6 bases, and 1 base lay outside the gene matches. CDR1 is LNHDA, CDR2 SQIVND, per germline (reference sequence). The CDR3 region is CASRDRHNSPLHF. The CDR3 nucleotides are TGTGCCAGTAGGGACAGGCATAATTCACCCCTCCACTTT.

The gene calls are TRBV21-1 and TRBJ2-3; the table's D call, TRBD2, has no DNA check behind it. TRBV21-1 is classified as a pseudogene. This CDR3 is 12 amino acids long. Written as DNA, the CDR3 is TGTGCCAGCCCCGTTCGGGAAGATACGCAGTATTTT. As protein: CASPVREDTQYF.

DNA of the CDR3: TGCGCCAGCAGCTTTGGGGCTTTGTGGGATACGCAGTATTTT. Its protein is CASSFGALWDTQYF. The V and J genes are TRBV5-1 and TRBJ2-3; D perhaps matches TRBD1 (5 bases). Germline-derived CDR1 and CDR2 are SGHRS and YFSETQ. V was clipped by 2 bases and J by 6 bases, with 13 bases between them. The CDR3 totals 14 residues.

CDR3 region: CASSPRKMTSGGLTDTQYF. In DNA form, the CDR3 reads TGTGCCAGCAGCCCCCGTAAAATGACTAGCGGGGGCCTCACAGATACGCAGTATTTT. The V and J genes are TRBV7-6 and TRBJ2-3; 12 bases fit TRBD2. This CDR3 has 19 amino acids. V gave up 5 bases and J gave up 2 bases; unmatched junction bases: 14. CDR1 and CDR2 from the germline V gene are SGHVS and FNYEAQ.

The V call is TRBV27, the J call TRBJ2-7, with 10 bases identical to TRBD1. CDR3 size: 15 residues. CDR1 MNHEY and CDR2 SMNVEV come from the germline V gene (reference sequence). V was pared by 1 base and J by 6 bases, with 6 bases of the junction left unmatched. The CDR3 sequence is CASSLFRQGASEQYF. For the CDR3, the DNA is TGTGCCAGCAGTTTATTCCGACAGGGGGCATCCGAGCAGTACTTC.

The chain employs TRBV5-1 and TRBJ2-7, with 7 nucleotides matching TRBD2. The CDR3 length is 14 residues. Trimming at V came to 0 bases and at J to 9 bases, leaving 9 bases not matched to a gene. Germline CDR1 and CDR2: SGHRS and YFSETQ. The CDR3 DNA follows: TGCGCCAGCAGCTTGGGGGAGGGGACCAACCGGCAGTACTTC. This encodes CASSLGEGTNRQYF. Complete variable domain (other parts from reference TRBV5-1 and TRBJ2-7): KAGVTQTPRYLIKTRGQQVTLSCSPISGHRSVSWYQQTPGQGLQFLFEYFSETQRNKGNFPGRFSGRQFSNSRSEMNVSTLELGDSALYLCASSLGEGTNRQYFGPGTRLTVT.

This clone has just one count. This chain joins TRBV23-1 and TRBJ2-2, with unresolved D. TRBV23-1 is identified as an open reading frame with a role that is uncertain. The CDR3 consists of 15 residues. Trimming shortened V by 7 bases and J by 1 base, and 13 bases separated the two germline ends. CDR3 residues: CASTSPDWNTGELFF. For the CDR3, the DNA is TGCGCCAGCACCTCACCCGACTGGAACACCGGGGAGCTGTTTTTT.